The 12 T cell receptor beta chains below come from one sample, sequenced in a study of T cells in tumors after PD-1 blockade. Clones were sequenced by immunoSEQ multiplex PCR, and TCRdb holds only the in-frame ones, with some missing. The table shows nearly 25,000 clones, with about 82% occurring only once. Material: PBMCs, obtained after anti-PD-1 treatment. The receptor set was obtained from a human donor with basal cell carcinoma.

The chain links TRBV5-6 to TRBJ2-3; 9 nucleotides line up with TRBD2. J gave up 0 bases and V 4 bases, and 12 bases lay outside the gene matches. This CDR3 region has 18 residues. CDR1 is SGHDT and CDR2 is YYEEEE in the germline V gene. The chain's CDR3 is CASSGLAGALRSTDTQYF. The CDR3 DNA follows: TGTGCCAGCAGCGGTTTAGCGGGGGCCTTAAGGAGCACAGATACGCAGTATTTT.

The table lists this clone with a few counts. The J gene is TRBJ1-5, the V gene TRBV15; D gene unclear. CDR3 size: 15 residues. Germline CDR1 is LNHNV and CDR2 is YYDKDF (reference sequence). With 3 bases removed from V and 0 bases from J, the gap between germline ends came to 9 bases. CDR3 in DNA: TGTGCCACCAGCAGCCTGGTGGGTAGCAATCAGCCCCAGCATTTT. Its protein product is CATSSLVGSNQPQHF.

J is TRBJ2-2 and V is TRBV5-1; 7 bases map to TRBD1. This CDR3 comprises 15 residues. Germline CDR1 is SGHRS and CDR2 is YFSETQ. J lost 3 bases, V lost 6 bases, and 8 bases had no gene match. The CDR3: CASTRTGPDTGELFF. The CDR3 nucleotides read TGCGCCAGCACCAGGACAGGTCCTGACACCGGGGAGCTGTTTTTT.

The DNA for the CDR3 is TGCAGTGCGAGTGACCGGACTAGCGGGGCCACAGATACGCAGTATTTT. Translating gives CSASDRTSGATDTQYF. The chain joins TRBV20-1 to TRBJ2-3; 12 bases are a match to TRBD2. CDR1 and CDR2 (germline): DFQATT, SNEGSKA (reference sequence). V dropped 6 bases and J dropped 2; count of bases not matched to a gene: 9. There are 16 residues in the CDR3.

The gene calls are TRBV2 and TRBJ2-3, with D tentatively TRBD1 (6 bases). The germline V gene encodes CDR1 SNHLY and CDR2 FYNNEI. V dropped 10 bases and J dropped 1 base, with 18 bases sitting between them. This CDR3 is built from 15 residues. CDR3 protein: CATRGTTLGTDTQYF. The CDR3, as DNA: TGTGCCACAAGGGGGACCACCCTTGGCACAGATACGCAGTATTTT. The full variable domain, its missing parts supplied by reference TRBV2 and TRBJ2-3, is EPEVTQTPSHQVTQMGQEVILRCVPISNHLYFYWYRQILGQKVEFLVSFYNNEISEKSEIFDDQFSVERPDGSNFTLKIRSTKLEDSAMYFCATRGTTLGTDTQYFGPGTRLTVL.

The DNA of the CDR3 is TGTGCCAGCAGTTACAGAAGCCGGGGCCCTCAGCCCCAGCATTTT. Translating gives CASSYRSRGPQPQHF. The V and J genes are TRBV6-2 or TRBV6-3 and TRBJ1-5; TRBD1 might be the D (5 bases). This CDR3 comprises 15 residues. The V gene lost 2 bases and the J gene lost 6 bases, with 14 bases spanning the gap. Germline values: CDR1 MNHEY, CDR2 SVGEGT.

The chain uses TRBV4-2 and TRBJ2-3, with TRBD2 identical over 9 bases. Germline CDR1 is LGHNA and CDR2 is YNFKEQ. J was trimmed by 11 bases and V by 0 bases; bases with no gene match: 21. The CDR3 has 19 amino acids. The CDR3 region is CASSQEGTASGVRGSGQYF. CDR3 nucleotide sequence: TGTGCCAGCAGCCAAGAGGGAACGGCTAGCGGGGTGCGGGGGAGTGGGCAGTATTTT.

The chain carries TRBV7-6 and TRBJ1-1; no reliable D call. Trimming removed 5 bases at V and 2 bases at J, with 18 bases between. The CDR3 is 16 residues long. Germline V gene lookup returns CDR1 SGHVS and CDR2 FNYEAQ. The CDR3 reads CASSPTSPVRNTEAFF. The CDR3, as DNA: TGTGCCAGCAGCCCCACATCGCCAGTGAGAAACACTGAAGCTTTCTTT.

The chain joins TRBV7-2 to TRBJ1-2; possibly TRBD1 for D (5 bases). The CDR3 runs to 13 residues. V lost 5 bases and J lost 8, with 15 bases in between. Germline V gene data show CDR1 as SGHTA and CDR2 as FQGNSA. CDR3 sequence: CASSLDSRGGYTF. CDR3 coding DNA: TGTGCCAGCAGCCTAGACAGCAGAGGAGGCTACACCTTC.

This chain uses TRBV10-2 with TRBJ2-3; no firm D call. There are 13 residues in the CDR3. Between the trimmed V and J ends, which lost 5 bases and 3 bases, there was a span of 9 bases. Germline CDR1 is WSHSY and CDR2 is SAAADI. The CDR3 bases are TGCGCCAGCAGTTTCGGAAGAACAGATACGCAGTATTTT. Translation: CASSFGRTDTQYF.

J is TRBJ2-1 and V is TRBV7-3, with a weak D call TRBD2 (6 bases). V was cut by 3 bases and J by 3 bases, with 12 bases left in between. CDR3 length equals 15 residues. From germline, CDR1 is SGHTA and CDR2 FQGTGA. The DNA of the CDR3 is TGTGCCAGCAGCTTTGGGCGGGGACGCTACAATGAGCAGTTCTTC. It specifies CASSFGRGRYNEQFF.

J is TRBJ1-2 and V is TRBV13; D is ambiguous. CDR1 is PRHDT and CDR2 is FYEKMQ in the germline V gene (reference sequence). The CDR3 contains 12 residues. V gave up 3 bases and J gave up 8 bases, with 10 bases separating them. Written as DNA, the CDR3 is TGTGCCAGCAGCTTCAGGAGGGAGGGCTACACCTTC. Its translation is CASSFRREGYTF.